This entry lists 29 T cell receptor beta chains sequenced from one sample in a study of CD8 T cells in ankylosing spondylitis. MiXCR, applied by TCRdb to the 5' RACE reads, yields one record per CDR3 protein. The sample lists 150,000 or so distinct CDR3 sequences; around 20% were seen once. The sequenced sample was blood, either unsorted or a sorted T cell fraction (not recorded which). These receptors were collected from a male donor with ankylosing spondylitis or in good health (not recorded which).

This clonotype was detected only a few times. The V gene is TRBV28, the J gene TRBJ2-7; D tentatively reads TRBD1 or TRBD2 (5 bases each). V lost 8 bases and J lost 0, with 14 bases in between. The CDR3 consists of 14 residues. Germline CDR1 is MDHEN and CDR2 is SYDVKM. DNA for the CDR3: TGTGCCAGCCTCGGCAGGGAGAGCTCCTACGAGCAGTACTTC. This translates into CASLGRESSYEQYF.

The chain uses TRBV5-4 and TRBJ2-6; no reliable D call. Trimming shortened V by 0 bases and J by 0 bases, and 4 bases separated the two germline ends. CDR1 and CDR2 (germline): SGHNT, YYREEE (reference sequence). CDR3 length: 15 amino acids. DNA for the CDR3: TGTGCCAGCAGCTTGGAAGGCTCTGGGGCCAACGTCCTGACTTTC. Translating it yields CASSLEGSGANVLTF. The whole variable domain, remainder taken from reference TRBV5-4 and TRBJ2-6, is ETGVTQSPTHLIKTRGQQVTLRCSSQSGHNTVSWYQQALGQGPQFIFQYYREEENGRGNFPPRFSGLQFPNYSSELNVNALELDDSALYLCASSLEGSGANVLTFGAGSRLTVL.

This clonotype came up many times. CDR3 nucleotide sequence: TGCGCCAGCAGCTTGCGTCGTGTCAGCACAGATACGCAGTATTTT. It translates to CASSLRRVSTDTQYF. The rearrangement links TRBV5-1 to TRBJ2-3; D remains unclear. The V end was cut by 1 base, the J end by 0 bases, with 9 bases between. The CDR3 runs to 15 residues. Looked up from germline, CDR1 is SGHRS and CDR2 is YFSETQ.

This clonotype occurred a few times. CDR3 protein: CSARDLAGANEQFF. The CDR3 bases are TGCAGTGCTAGAGATCTCGCAGGGGCTAATGAGCAGTTCTTC. The chain uses TRBV20-1 and TRBJ2-1; perhaps TRBD1 as D (6 bases). CDR1 DFQATT and CDR2 SNEGSKA come from the germline V gene (reference sequence). V gave up 0 bases and J gave up 7 bases, with 13 bases separating them. The CDR3 has 14 residues.

This clonotype was recorded a few times. V usage is TRBV5-1 and J usage is TRBJ2-5; D may be TRBD1 or TRBD2 (6 bases each). Trimming shortened V by 4 bases and J by 3 bases, and 13 bases separated the two germline ends. CDR1 is SGHRS, CDR2 YFSETQ, per germline. The CDR3 is made up of 14 amino acids. The CDR3: CASSPWGAEETQYF. The CDR3 DNA reads TGCGCCAGCAGCCCCTGGGGGGCTGAAGAGACCCAGTACTTC.

This clonotype was counted at least ten times. V gene TRBV9 combines with J gene TRBJ2-4; tentatively, D is TRBD1 or TRBD2 (5 bases each). CDR1 is SGDLS, CDR2 YYNGEE, per germline. This CDR3 has 13 amino acids. Trimming removed 3 bases at V and 1 base at J, with 5 bases between. This CDR3 is CASSGGAKNIQYF. For the CDR3, the DNA is TGTGCCAGCAGCGGGGGGGCCAAAAACATTCAGTACTTC.

The J gene is TRBJ2-2, the V gene TRBV7-9; D is uncertain. The V end lost 8 bases, the J end lost 6 bases, and 7 bases lay between the germline ends. In germline, CDR1 is SEHNR, CDR2 FQNEAQ (reference sequence). The CDR3 contains 11 residues. Here the CDR3 DNA reads TGTGCCAGCCTGGAGTCCGGGGAGCTGTTTTTT. This gives the protein CASLESGELFF. Filled out from reference TRBV7-9 and TRBJ2-2, the complete variable domain reads DTGVSQNPRHKITKRGQNVTFRCDPISEHNRLYWYRQTLGQGPEFLTYFQNEAQLEKSRLLSDRFSAERPKGSFSTLEIQRTEQGDSAMYLCASLESGELFFGEGSRLTVL.

This clonotype appeared many times. The J gene is TRBJ2-1, the V gene TRBV28, with 9 bases that match TRBD2. V lost 7 bases to trimming and J lost 8 bases; unmatched junction nucleotides: 9. Germline V gene sequence: CDR1 MDHEN, CDR2 SYDVKM. The CDR3 extends over 14 amino acids. The CDR3, as DNA: TGTGCCAGCATCCCTTTGGGCGGGAGGGATGAGCAGTTCTTC. As protein: CASIPLGGRDEQFF. The full variable domain, with the rest looked up from reference TRBV28 and TRBJ2-1, is DVKVTQSSRYLVKRTGEKVFLECVQDMDHENMFWYRQDPGLGLRLIYFSYDVKMKEKGDIPEGYSVSREKKERFSLILESASTNQTSMYLCASIPLGGRDEQFFGPGTRLTVL.

This clonotype was seen many times. The V gene is TRBV24-1, the J gene TRBJ2-3; the D is unclear. Trimming shortened V by 2 bases and J by 5 bases, and 4 bases separated the two germline ends. This CDR3 region has 12 residues. CDR1 is KGHDR and CDR2 is SFDVKD in the germline V gene. The CDR3 nucleotides are TGTGCCACCAGTGATTCAGGAGATACGCAGTATTTT. Translation gives CATSDSGDTQYF.

For the CDR3, the DNA is TGCAGTGCTAGAGATCTAGGCGGGATCTCCTCCTACGAGCAGTACTTC. As protein: CSARDLGGISSYEQYF. V gene TRBV20-1 combines with J gene TRBJ2-7; perhaps TRBD2 as D (6 bases). CDR3 length: 16 residues. V lost 0 bases and J lost 0, with 15 bases in between. The germline CDR1 and CDR2 sequences are DFQATT and SNEGSKA (reference sequence).

This clonotype has at least ten counts. This chain connects TRBV11-2 to TRBJ2-1; D remains unclear. Looked up from germline, CDR1 is SGHAT and CDR2 is FQNNGV. V dropped 1 base and J dropped 7 bases, with 11 bases sitting between them. The CDR3 length is 14 residues. The CDR3 spells CASSLGIRRNEQFF. CDR3 DNA sequence: TGTGCCAGCAGCTTAGGTATTAGACGGAATGAGCAGTTCTTC.

At least ten counts were recorded for this clonotype. CDR3 sequence reads: CASSLEGGSSYNEQFF. In nucleotides, the CDR3 is TGTGCCAGCAGCTTAGAGGGCGGGAGCTCCTACAATGAGCAGTTCTTC. The rearrangement uses TRBV13 and TRBJ2-1; TRBD2 agrees at 7 bases. From germline, CDR1 is PRHDT and CDR2 FYEKMQ (reference sequence). The CDR3 has 16 residues. The ends lost 1 base at V and 0 bases at J; junction bases unmatched: 3.

In its sample, this clonotype was seen a few times. V and J are TRBV24-1 and TRBJ2-1, with 8 bases matching TRBD1. Germline V gene lookup returns CDR1 KGHDR and CDR2 SFDVKD. The CDR3 has 14 amino acids. J was trimmed by 12 bases and V by 3 bases; bases with no gene match: 9. In nucleotides, the CDR3 is TGTGCCACCAGTGATGACACCGGACAGGGCGGGCAGTTCTTC. It translates to CATSDDTGQGGQFF.

This clonotype has a handful of counts. This chain uses TRBV10-3 with TRBJ2-1; D is uncertain. The CDR3 extends over 14 amino acids. Per germline, CDR1 ENHRY and CDR2 SYGVKD. The germline V and J ends were trimmed by 0 bases and 4 bases, with 7 bases remaining between them. CDR3 sequence: CAISESGLYNEQFF. CDR3 DNA sequence: TGTGCCATCAGTGAGTCGGGCTTATACAATGAGCAGTTCTTC.

This clonotype was picked up many times. The gene calls are TRBV29-1 and TRBJ1-4, with a tentative D call TRBD1 (5 bases). Germline V gene data show CDR1 as SQVTM and CDR2 as ANQGSEA. V gave up 1 base and J gave up 8 bases, with 14 bases separating them. This CDR3 contains 14 residues. In nucleotides, the CDR3 is TGCAGCGTTGAAGTTGGAGGGGCTAGGGAAAAACTGTTTTTT. This codes for CSVEVGGAREKLFF.

V and J are TRBV2 and TRBJ1-1; tentative D call: TRBD1 (5 bases). The CDR3 loop spans 15 amino acids. From germline, CDR1 is SNHLY and CDR2 FYNNEI. The germline V and J ends were trimmed by 4 bases and 0 bases, with 12 bases remaining between them. The CDR3 DNA follows: TGTGCCAGCAGTGCCCTCGGACAAATGAACACTGAAGCTTTCTTT. Translating it yields CASSALGQMNTEAFF. Complete variable domain (other parts from reference TRBV2 and TRBJ1-1): EPEVTQTPSHQVTQMGQEVILRCVPISNHLYFYWYRQILGQKVEFLVSFYNNEISEKSEIFDDQFSVERPDGSNFTLKIRSTKLEDSAMYFCASSALGQMNTEAFFGQGTRLTVV.

This clonotype was seen ten or more times. The chain joins TRBV5-1 to TRBJ1-5; D is undetermined. The CDR3 loop spans 13 amino acids. The V gene's germline CDR1 is SGHRS and CDR2 YFSETQ. The ends were cut back, 3 bases at V and 2 bases at J, with 6 bases in the middle. The CDR3 bases are TGCGCCAGCAGCTGGGAGGGCAATCAGCCCCAGCATTTT. Its translation: CASSWEGNQPQHF.

Remarks on this clonotype: A much larger clone differs from this one at a single base, so this may be a read error. The chain has TRBV28 and TRBJ1-2; D unclear. Germline V gene sequence: CDR1 MDHEN, CDR2 SYDVKM. The length of the CDR3 is 12 residues. The V gene lost 5 bases and the J gene lost 2 bases, with 6 bases spanning the gap. The CDR3 spells CASSDDNYGYTF. The CDR3 coding sequence is TGTGCCAGCAGTGACGACAACTATGGCTACACCTTC.

This clonotype was seen ten or more times. The chain is built from TRBV20-1 and TRBJ2-1, with TRBD2 matching 10 bases. V dropped 6 bases and J dropped 4; count of bases not matched to a gene: 9. Germline V gene lookup returns CDR1 DFQATT and CDR2 SNEGSKA (reference sequence). The length of the CDR3 is 15 residues. The CDR3 nucleotides read TGCAGTGCAATCCCTCTAGCGGGAGCGTACAATGAGCAGTTCTTC. Its protein product is CSAIPLAGAYNEQFF.

In its sample, this clonotype was seen once. The J gene is TRBJ2-2, the V gene TRBV7-9; D is uncertain. V gave up 1 base and J gave up 0 bases, with 3 bases separating them. The CDR3 runs 14 residues. Germline V gene data show CDR1 as SEHNR and CDR2 as FQNEAQ (reference sequence). For the CDR3, the DNA is TGTGCCAGCAGCTTAGATACGAACACCGGGGAGCTGTTTTTT. Amino acids: CASSLDTNTGELFF. Drawing the rest from reference TRBV7-9 and TRBJ2-2, the complete variable domain is DTGVSQNPRHKITKRGQNVTFRCDPISEHNRLYWYRQTLGQGPEFLTYFQNEAQLEKSRLLSDRFSAERPKGSFSTLEIQRTEQGDSAMYLCASSLDTNTGELFFGEGSRLTVL.

This clonotype was counted ten times or more. This sequence joins TRBV28 and TRBJ2-5; D unclear. Looked up from germline, CDR1 is MDHEN and CDR2 is SYDVKM. The CDR3 loop spans 14 amino acids. Trimming cost V 2 bases and J 1 base, with 8 bases left between them. CDR3 sequence: CASSLVRLQETQYF. The CDR3 nucleotides read TGTGCCAGCAGTTTAGTCCGCCTCCAAGAGACCCAGTACTTC.

This clonotype has more than one count but fewer than ten. The V gene is TRBV29-1, the J gene TRBJ2-1; TRBD1 matches at 8 bases. V trimming: 2 bases; J trimming: 3 bases; junction bases outside the gene matches: 3. The length of the CDR3 is 14 residues. Germline-derived CDR1 and CDR2 are SQVTM and ANQGSEA. The CDR3 sequence is CSVETGQGYNEQFF. The CDR3 DNA follows: TGCAGCGTTGAAACCGGACAGGGCTACAATGAGCAGTTCTTC.

Ten or more counts support this clonotype. The V gene is TRBV5-1, the J gene TRBJ2-1, with 7 bases lining up with TRBD1. Germline V gene lookup returns CDR1 SGHRS and CDR2 YFSETQ. The CDR3 sequence is 15 residues long. J was trimmed by 4 bases and V by 1 base; bases with no gene match: 5. The CDR3 DNA reads TGCGCCAGCAGCTTGACAGGGGTGGATTACAATGAGCAGTTCTTC. Residues: CASSLTGVDYNEQFF. The complete variable domain, with remaining parts taken from reference TRBV5-1 and TRBJ2-1, reads KAGVTQTPRYLIKTRGQQVTLSCSPISGHRSVSWYQQTPGQGLQFLFEYFSETQRNKGNFPGRFSGRQFSNSRSEMNVSTLELGDSALYLCASSLTGVDYNEQFFGPGTRLTVL.

There are many counts of this clonotype. The chain employs TRBV20-1 and TRBJ2-7; 10 bases line up with TRBD2. Per the germline V gene, CDR1 is DFQATT and CDR2 is SNEGSKA (reference sequence). V gave up 6 bases and J gave up 4 bases; unmatched junction bases: 9. The length of the CDR3 is 14 residues. CDR3 in DNA: TGCAGTGCAAGCCGGACTAGCGGAAATTACGAGCAGTACTTC. Its translation is CSASRTSGNYEQYF.

This clonotype was detected only a few times. This chain joins TRBV3-1 and TRBJ1-2, with 11 bases matching TRBD1. J lost 6 bases, V lost 10 bases, and 10 bases had no gene match. This CDR3 is 14 amino acids long. CDR1 and CDR2 (germline): LGHDT, YNNKEL (reference sequence). As DNA, the CDR3 is TGTGCCACCGGGAGGACAGGGGGCAACGATGGCTACACCTTC. As protein: CATGRTGGNDGYTF.

A few counts support this clonotype. The DNA of the CDR3 is TGTGCCAGCAGCACCGGGACAGGGGTAACAGATACGCAGTATTTT. Translation: CASSTGTGVTDTQYF. The chain has TRBV28 and TRBJ2-3, with TRBD1 matching 10 bases. V gave up 6 bases and J gave up 3 bases; unmatched junction bases: 6. The CDR3 runs 15 residues. Germline V gene sequence: CDR1 MDHEN, CDR2 SYDVKM. The complete variable domain, with remaining parts taken from reference TRBV28 and TRBJ2-3, reads DVKVTQSSRYLVKRTGEKVFLECVQDMDHENMFWYRQDPGLGLRLIYFSYDVKMKEKGDIPEGYSVSREKKERFSLILESASTNQTSMYLCASSTGTGVTDTQYFGPGTRLTVL.

The J gene is TRBJ2-3, the V gene TRBV20-1; weak D call: TRBD2 (5 bases). The V gene's germline CDR1 is DFQATT and CDR2 SNEGSKA (reference sequence). V dropped 5 bases and J dropped 2 bases, with 20 bases sitting between them. CDR3 length: 16 residues. This CDR3 is CSAGNLIRDPTDTQYF. CDR3 DNA sequence: TGCAGTGCTGGTAACCTAATCCGGGATCCCACAGATACGCAGTATTTT.

This clonotype was seen many times. The genes are TRBV2 and TRBJ1-1; TRBD1 agrees at 7 bases. The germline CDR1 and CDR2 sequences are SNHLY and FYNNEI. The J segment lost 3 bases and the V segment lost 4 bases, leaving 8 bases of the junction unmatched. This CDR3 contains 15 residues. The CDR3 DNA reads TGTGCCAGCAGTGTGATTGCAGGGGGAGACACTGAAGCTTTCTTT. It is translated as CASSVIAGGDTEAFF.

This clonotype occurred a few times. Here the CDR3 DNA reads TGTGCCAGCAGCTCCAGACTAGCGGTTAACACCGGGGAGCTGTTTTTT. This sequence encodes CASSSRLAVNTGELFF. The rearrangement uses TRBV7-9 and TRBJ2-2, with 9 bases identical to TRBD2. The V gene end was trimmed by 4 bases and the J gene end by 2 bases; junction bases not matched to a gene: 5. The CDR3 totals 16 residues. The germline V gene encodes CDR1 SEHNR and CDR2 FQNEAQ (reference sequence). The whole variable domain, filled in from reference TRBV7-9 and TRBJ2-2, reads DTGVSQNPRHKITKRGQNVTFRCDPISEHNRLYWYRQTLGQGPEFLTYFQNEAQLEKSRLLSDRFSAERPKGSFSTLEIQRTEQGDSAMYLCASSSRLAVNTGELFFGEGSRLTVL.